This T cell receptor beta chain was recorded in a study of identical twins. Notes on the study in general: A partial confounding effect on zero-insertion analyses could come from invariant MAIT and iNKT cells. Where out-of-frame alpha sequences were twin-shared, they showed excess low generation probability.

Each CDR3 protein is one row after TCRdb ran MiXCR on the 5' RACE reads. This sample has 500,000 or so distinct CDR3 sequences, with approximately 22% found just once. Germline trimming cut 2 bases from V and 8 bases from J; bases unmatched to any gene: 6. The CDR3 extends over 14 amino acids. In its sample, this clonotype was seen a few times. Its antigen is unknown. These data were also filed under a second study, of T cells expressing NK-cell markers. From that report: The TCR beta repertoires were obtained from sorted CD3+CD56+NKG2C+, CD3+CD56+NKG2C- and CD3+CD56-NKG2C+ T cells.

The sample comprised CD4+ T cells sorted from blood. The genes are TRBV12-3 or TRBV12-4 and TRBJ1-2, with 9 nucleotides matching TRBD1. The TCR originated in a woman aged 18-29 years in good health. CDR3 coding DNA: TGTGCCAGCAGTTTACGGGACAGGGTGCGGGGCTACACCTTC. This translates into CASSLRDRVRGYTF.